This T cell receptor (beta chain) was found in a study of T cell responses to AZD1222 COVID-19 vaccine. In regard to this clone: The CDR3 does not close with the conserved phenylalanine or tryptophan, likely indicating a read error. The limits of the CDR3 on the DNA are not certain, so only TCRdb's listed CDR3 is given.

The CDR3 spans 14 amino acids, including both terminal residues. Germline V gene data show CDR1 as LGHNA and CDR2 as YNFKEQ. Data came from immunoSEQ multiplex PCR; TCRdb stores just in-frame clones and leaves some out. The table shows about 160,000 clones, with about 89% occurring only once. Sequenced material: peripheral blood, taken on day 0 of AZD1222 vaccination. This receptor was taken from an adult in good health. The chain employs TRBV4-2 and TRBJ1-1; the table gives TRBD1 as D, unverified against the DNA. The CDR3 is CASSQEKTGVGWAG.